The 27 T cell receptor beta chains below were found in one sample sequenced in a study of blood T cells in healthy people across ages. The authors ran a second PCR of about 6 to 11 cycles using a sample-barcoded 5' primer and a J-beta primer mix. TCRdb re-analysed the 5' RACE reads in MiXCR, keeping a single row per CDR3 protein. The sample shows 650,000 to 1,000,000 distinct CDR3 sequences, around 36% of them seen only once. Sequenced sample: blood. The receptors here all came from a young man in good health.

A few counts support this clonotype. The CDR3 DNA follows: TGTGCCAGCAGCTCGACTTTAGCCAAAAACATTCAGTACTTC. Protein product: CASSSTLAKNIQYF. The V gene is TRBV7-2, the J gene TRBJ2-4; D unclear. Looked up from germline, CDR1 is SGHTA and CDR2 is FQGNSA. This CDR3 has 14 amino acids. Trimming took off 4 bases at V and 0 bases at J, with 7 bases between the two ends.

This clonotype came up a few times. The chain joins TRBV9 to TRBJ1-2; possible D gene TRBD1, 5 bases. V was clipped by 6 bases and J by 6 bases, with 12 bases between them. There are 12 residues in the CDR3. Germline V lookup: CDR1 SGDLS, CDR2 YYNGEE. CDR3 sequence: CASTGTANGYTF. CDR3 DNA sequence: TGTGCCAGCACCGGGACGGCAAATGGCTACACCTTC.

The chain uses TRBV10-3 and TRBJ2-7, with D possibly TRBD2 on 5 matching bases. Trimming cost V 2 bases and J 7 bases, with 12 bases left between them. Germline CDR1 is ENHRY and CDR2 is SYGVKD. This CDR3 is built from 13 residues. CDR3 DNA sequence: TGTGCCATCAGTGAGGGAGGTTACAATGAGCAGTACTTC. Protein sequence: CAISEGGYNEQYF.

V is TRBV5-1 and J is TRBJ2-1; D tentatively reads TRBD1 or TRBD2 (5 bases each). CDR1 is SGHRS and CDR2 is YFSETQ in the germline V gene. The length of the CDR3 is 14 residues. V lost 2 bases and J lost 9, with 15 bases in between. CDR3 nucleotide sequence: TGCGCCAGCAGCTTTTTACGGGACGCCGGTGAGCAGTTCTTC. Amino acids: CASSFLRDAGEQFF.

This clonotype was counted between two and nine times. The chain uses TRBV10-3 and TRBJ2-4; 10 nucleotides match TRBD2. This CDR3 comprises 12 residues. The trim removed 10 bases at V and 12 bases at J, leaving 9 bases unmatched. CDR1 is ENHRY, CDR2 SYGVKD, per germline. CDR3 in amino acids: CASNSGGPTQYF. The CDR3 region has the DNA TGTGCCAGCAATAGCGGGGGGCCCACTCAGTACTTC.

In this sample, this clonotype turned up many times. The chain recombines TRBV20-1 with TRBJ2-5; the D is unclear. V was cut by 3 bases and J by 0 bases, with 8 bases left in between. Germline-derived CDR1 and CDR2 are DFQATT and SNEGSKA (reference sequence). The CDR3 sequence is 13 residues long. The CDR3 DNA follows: TGCAGTGCTAGGGAGCTAGACCAAGAGACCCAGTACTTC. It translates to CSARELDQETQYF.

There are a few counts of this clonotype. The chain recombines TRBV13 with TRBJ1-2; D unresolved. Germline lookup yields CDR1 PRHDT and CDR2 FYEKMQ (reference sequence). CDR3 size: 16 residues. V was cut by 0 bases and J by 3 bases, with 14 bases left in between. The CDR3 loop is CASSLGLTPRDYGYTF. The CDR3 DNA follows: TGTGCCAGCAGCTTAGGCCTGACACCAAGGGACTATGGCTACACCTTC.

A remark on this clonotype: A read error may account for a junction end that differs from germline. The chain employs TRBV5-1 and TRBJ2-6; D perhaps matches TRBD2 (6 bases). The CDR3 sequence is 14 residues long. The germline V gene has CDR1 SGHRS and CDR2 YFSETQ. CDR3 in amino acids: CANSLGGLANVLTF. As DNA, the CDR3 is TGCGCCAACAGCTTGGGAGGTTTGGCCAACGTCCTGACTTTC.

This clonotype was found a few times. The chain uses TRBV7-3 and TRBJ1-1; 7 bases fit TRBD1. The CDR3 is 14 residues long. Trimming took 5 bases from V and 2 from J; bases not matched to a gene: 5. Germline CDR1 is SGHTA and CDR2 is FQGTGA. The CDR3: CASSQGDSNTEAFF. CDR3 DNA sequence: TGTGCCAGCAGCCAGGGGGACAGCAACACTGAAGCTTTCTTT.

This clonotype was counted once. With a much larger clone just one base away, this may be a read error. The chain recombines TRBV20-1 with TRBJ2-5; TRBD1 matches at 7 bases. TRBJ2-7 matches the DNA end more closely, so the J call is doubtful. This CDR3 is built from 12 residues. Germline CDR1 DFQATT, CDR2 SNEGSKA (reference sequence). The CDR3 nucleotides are TGCAGTGCTAGACCAGGGGGCTACGAGCAGTACTTC. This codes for CSARPGGYEQYF.

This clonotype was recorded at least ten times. CDR3 sequence reads: CSVGSTGYGPVPTSDYEQYF. In DNA form, the CDR3 reads TGCAGCGTTGGCTCCACAGGGTACGGACCGGTCCCGACTTCGGACTACGAGCAGTACTTC. V is TRBV29-1 and J is TRBJ2-7, with a weak D call TRBD1 (6 bases). Trimming took 4 bases from V and 3 from J, leaving 34 bases between them. The CDR3 spans 20 residues. Germline CDR1 reads SQVTM; CDR2 reads ANQGSEA.

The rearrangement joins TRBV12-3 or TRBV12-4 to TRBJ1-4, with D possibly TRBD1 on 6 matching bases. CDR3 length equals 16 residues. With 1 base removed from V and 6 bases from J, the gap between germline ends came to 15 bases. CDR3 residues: CASSLDAGGRYEKLFF. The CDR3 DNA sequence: TGTGCCAGCAGTTTAGATGCGGGGGGGCGATATGAAAAACTGTTTTTT.

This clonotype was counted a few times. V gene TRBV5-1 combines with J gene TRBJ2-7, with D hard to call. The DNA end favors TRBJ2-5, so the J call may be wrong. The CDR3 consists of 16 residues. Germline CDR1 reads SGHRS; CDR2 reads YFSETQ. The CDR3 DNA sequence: TGCGCCAGCAGCTTGAGATCATTCCCCGGGCCTGAGACCCAGTACTTC. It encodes CASSLRSFPGPETQYF.

The CDR3 region has the DNA TGCGCCAGCAGCTTTAGTTCCGAGGGCTACGAGCAGTACTTC. Its translation is CASSFSSEGYEQYF. The chain carries TRBV5-1 and TRBJ2-7; tentative D call: TRBD2 (5 bases). Germline CDR1 reads SGHRS; CDR2 reads YFSETQ. V shed 2 bases and J shed 3 bases, with 12 bases lying between them. The CDR3 has 14 amino acids. Combining the CDR3 with reference TRBV5-1 and TRBJ2-7 gives the whole variable domain KAGVTQTPRYLIKTRGQQVTLSCSPISGHRSVSWYQQTPGQGLQFLFEYFSETQRNKGNFPGRFSGRQFSNSRSEMNVSTLELGDSALYLCASSFSSEGYEQYFGPGTRLTVT.

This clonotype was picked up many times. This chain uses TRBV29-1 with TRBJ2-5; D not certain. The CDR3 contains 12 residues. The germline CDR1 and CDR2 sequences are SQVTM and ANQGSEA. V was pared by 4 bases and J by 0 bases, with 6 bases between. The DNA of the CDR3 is TGCAGCGTTGTTCTTTACCAAGAGACCCAGTACTTC. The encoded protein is CSVVLYQETQYF.

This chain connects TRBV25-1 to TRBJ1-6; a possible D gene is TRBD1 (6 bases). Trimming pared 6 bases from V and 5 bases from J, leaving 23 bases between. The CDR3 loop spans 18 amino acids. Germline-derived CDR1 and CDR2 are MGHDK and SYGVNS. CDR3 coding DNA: TGTGCCAGCAGCCCTAATAAGGCGGACAGAAAACATAATTCACCCCTCCACTTT. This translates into CASSPNKADRKHNSPLHF.

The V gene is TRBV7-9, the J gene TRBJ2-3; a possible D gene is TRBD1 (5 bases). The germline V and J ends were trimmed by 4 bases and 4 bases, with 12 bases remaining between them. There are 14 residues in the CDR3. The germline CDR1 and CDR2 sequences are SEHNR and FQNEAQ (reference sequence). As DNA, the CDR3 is TGTGCCAGCAGCTCCACAGGTCTGTCAGATACGCAGTATTTT. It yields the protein CASSSTGLSDTQYF.

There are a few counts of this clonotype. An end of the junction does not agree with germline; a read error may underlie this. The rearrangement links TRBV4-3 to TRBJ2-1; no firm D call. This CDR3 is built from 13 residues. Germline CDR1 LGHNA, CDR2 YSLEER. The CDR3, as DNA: TGCGTCAGCAGCCCTAGAGAGTACAATGAGCAGTTCTTC. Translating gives CVSSPREYNEQFF.

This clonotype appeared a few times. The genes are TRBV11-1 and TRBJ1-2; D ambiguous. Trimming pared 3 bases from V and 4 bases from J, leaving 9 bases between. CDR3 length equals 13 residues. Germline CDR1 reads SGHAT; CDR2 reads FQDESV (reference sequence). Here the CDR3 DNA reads TGTGCCAGCAGCTTCGAGCAATCCTATGGCTACACCTTC. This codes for CASSFEQSYGYTF.

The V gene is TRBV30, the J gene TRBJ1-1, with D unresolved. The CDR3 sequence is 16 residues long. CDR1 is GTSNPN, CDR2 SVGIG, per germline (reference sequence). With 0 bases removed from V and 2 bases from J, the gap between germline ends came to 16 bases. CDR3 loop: CAWSVRTFRGNTEAFF. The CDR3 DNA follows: TGTGCCTGGAGTGTACGTACGTTTCGGGGAAACACTGAAGCTTTCTTT.

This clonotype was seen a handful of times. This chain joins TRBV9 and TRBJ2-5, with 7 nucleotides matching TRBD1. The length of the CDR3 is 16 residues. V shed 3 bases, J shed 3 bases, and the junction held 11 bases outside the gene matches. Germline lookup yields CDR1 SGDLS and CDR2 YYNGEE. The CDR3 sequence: CASSAHSGQRKETQYF. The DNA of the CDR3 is TGTGCCAGCAGCGCTCATTCGGGACAGAGAAAAGAGACCCAGTACTTC.

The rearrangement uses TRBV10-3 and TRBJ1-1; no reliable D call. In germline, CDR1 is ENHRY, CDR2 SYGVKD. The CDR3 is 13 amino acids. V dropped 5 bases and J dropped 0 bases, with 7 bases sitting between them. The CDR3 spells CAISREMNTEAFF. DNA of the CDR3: TGTGCCATCAGTCGGGAGATGAACACTGAAGCTTTCTTT.

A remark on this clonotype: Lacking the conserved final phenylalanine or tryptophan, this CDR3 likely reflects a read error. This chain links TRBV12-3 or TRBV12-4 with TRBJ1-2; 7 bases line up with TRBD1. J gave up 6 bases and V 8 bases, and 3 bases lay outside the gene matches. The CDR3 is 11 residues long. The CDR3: CASRQGHGYTL. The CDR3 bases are TGTGCCAGCCGACAGGGACATGGCTACACCCTC.

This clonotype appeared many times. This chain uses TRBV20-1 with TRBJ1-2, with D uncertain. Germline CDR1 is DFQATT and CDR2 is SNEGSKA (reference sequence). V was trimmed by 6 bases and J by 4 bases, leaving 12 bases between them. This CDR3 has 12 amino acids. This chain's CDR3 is CSARTESYGYTF. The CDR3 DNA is TGCAGTGCCAGGACTGAATCCTATGGCTACACCTTC.

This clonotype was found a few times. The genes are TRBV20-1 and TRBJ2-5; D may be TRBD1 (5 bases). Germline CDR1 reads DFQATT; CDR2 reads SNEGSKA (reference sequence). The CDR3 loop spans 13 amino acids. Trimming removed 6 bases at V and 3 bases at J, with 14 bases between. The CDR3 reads CSASRKGKETQYF. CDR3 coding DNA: TGCAGTGCCTCTAGAAAGGGGAAAGAGACCCAGTACTTC.

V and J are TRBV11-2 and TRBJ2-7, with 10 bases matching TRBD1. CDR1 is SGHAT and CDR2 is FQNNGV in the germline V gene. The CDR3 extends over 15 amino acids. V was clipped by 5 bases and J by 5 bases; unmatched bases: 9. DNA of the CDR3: TGTGCCAGCAGCCCTAGGACAGGGGGGCACAACGAGCAGTACTTC. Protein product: CASSPRTGGHNEQYF.

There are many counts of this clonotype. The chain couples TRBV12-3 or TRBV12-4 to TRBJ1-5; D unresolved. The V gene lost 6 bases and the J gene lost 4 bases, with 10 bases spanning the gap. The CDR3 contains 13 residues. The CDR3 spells CASSPSMNQPQHF. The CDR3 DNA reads TGTGCCAGCAGCCCCAGTATGAATCAGCCCCAGCATTTT.